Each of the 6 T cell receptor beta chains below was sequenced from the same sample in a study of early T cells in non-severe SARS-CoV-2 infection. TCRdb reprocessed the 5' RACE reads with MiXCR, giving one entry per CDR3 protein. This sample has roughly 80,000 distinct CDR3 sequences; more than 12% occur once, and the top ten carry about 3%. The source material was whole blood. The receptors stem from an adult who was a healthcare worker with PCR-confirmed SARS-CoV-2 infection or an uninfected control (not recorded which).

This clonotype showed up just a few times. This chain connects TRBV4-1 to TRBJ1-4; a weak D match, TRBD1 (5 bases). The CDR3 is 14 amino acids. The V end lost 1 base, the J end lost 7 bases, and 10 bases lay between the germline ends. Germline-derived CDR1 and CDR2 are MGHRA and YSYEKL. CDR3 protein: CASSQGQIAEKLFF. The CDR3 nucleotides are TGCGCCAGCAGCCAAGGACAGATAGCTGAAAAACTGTTTTTT.

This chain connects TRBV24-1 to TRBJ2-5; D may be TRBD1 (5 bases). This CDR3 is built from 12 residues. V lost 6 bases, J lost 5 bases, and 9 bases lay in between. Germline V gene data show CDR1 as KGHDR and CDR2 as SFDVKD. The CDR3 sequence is CATSRAGETQYF. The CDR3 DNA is TGTGCCACCAGTAGGGCAGGGGAGACCCAGTACTTC.

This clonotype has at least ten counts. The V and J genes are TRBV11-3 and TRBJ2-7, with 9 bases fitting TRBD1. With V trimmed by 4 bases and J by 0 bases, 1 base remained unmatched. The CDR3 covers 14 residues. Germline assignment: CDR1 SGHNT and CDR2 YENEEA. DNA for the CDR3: TGTGCCAGCAGCTCGGGACAGGGCTCCTACGAGCAGTACTTC. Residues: CASSSGQGSYEQYF.

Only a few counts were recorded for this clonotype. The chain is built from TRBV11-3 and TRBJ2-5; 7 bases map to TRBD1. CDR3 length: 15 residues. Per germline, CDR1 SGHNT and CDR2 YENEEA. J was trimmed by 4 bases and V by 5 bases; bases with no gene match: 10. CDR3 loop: CASSTRDRVGETQYF. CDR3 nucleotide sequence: TGTGCCAGCAGCACCCGGGACAGAGTAGGAGAGACCCAGTACTTC.

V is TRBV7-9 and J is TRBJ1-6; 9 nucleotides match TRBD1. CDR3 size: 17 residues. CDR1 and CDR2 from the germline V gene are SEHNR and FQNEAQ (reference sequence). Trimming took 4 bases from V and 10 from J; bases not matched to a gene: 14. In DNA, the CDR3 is TGTGCCAGCAGCTCTTACCGGGACAGGGAGGTTTGGTCACCCCTCCACTTT. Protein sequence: CASSSYRDREVWSPLHF.

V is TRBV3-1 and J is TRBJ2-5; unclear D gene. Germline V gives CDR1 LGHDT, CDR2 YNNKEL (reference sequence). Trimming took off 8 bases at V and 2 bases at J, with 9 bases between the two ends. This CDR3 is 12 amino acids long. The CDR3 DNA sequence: TGTGCCAGCGCGGTGCTTCAAGAGACCCAGTACTTC. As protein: CASAVLQETQYF.